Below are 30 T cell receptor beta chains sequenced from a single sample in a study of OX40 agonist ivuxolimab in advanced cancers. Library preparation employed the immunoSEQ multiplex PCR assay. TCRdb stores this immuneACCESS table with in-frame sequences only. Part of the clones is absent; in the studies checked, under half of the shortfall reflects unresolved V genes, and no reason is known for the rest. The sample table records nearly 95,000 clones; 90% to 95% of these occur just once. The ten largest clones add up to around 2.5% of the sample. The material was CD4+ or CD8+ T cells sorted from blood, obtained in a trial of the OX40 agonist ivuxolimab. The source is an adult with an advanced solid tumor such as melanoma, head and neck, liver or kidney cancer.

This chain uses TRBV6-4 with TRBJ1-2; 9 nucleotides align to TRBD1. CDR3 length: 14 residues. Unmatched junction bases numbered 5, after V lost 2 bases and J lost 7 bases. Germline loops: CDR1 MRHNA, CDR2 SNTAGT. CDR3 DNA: TGTGCCAGCAGTGACCCGGACAGGGGAATTGGCTACACCTTC. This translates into CASSDPDRGIGYTF.

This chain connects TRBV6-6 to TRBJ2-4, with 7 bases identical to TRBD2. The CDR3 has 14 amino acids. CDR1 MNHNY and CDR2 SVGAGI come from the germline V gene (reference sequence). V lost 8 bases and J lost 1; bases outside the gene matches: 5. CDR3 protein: CASVGGAAKNIQYF. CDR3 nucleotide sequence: TGTGCCAGCGTGGGAGGGGCGGCCAAAAACATTCAGTACTTC.

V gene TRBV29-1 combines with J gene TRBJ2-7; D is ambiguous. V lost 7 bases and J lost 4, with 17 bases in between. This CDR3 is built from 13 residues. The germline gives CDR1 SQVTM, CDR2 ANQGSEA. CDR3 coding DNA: TGCAGCGCCTCTCAGGATTCGCGGTACGAGCAGTACTTC. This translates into CSASQDSRYEQYF.

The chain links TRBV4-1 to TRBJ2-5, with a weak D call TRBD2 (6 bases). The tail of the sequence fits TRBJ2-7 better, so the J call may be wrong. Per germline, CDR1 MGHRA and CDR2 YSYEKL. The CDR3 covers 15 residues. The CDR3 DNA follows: TGCGCCAGCAGCCAAGTGGTTAGCGGAGCCTACGAGCAGTACTTC. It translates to CASSQVVSGAYEQYF.

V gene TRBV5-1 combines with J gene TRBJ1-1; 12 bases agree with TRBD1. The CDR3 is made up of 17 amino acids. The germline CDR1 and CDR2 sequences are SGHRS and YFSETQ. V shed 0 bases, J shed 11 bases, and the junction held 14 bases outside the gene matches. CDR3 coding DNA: TGCGCCAGCAGCTTGGGGTCTTATAGGGACAGGGGGCGCGGGGCTTTCTTT. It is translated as CASSLGSYRDRGRGAFF.

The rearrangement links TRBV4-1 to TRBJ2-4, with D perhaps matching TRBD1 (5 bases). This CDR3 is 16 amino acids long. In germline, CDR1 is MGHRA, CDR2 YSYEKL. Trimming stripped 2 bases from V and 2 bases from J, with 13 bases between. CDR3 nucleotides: TGCGCCAGCAGCCAACGGATAGGGGAACCCAAAAACATTCAGTACTTC. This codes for CASSQRIGEPKNIQYF.

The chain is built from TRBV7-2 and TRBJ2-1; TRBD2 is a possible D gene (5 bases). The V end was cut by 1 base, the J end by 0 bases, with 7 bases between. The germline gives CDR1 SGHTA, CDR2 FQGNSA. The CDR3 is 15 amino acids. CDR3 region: CASSLVGSSYNEQFF. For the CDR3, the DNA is TGTGCCAGCAGCTTAGTGGGGAGCTCCTACAATGAGCAGTTCTTC.

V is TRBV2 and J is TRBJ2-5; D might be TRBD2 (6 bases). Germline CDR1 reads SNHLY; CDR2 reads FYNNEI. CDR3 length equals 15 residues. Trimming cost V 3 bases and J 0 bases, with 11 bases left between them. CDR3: CASSEPRDYQETQYF. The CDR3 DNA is TGTGCCAGCAGTGAGCCCCGGGACTACCAAGAGACCCAGTACTTC.

CDR3 bases: TGTGCCAGCAGACCGGGACTACTTTACAATGAGCAGTTCTTC. It translates to CASRPGLLYNEQFF. The J gene is TRBJ2-1, the V gene TRBV27, with 7 bases that match TRBD2. The germline gives CDR1 MNHEY, CDR2 SMNVEV (reference sequence). This CDR3 is built from 14 residues. The ends lost 6 bases at V and 4 bases at J; junction bases unmatched: 6.

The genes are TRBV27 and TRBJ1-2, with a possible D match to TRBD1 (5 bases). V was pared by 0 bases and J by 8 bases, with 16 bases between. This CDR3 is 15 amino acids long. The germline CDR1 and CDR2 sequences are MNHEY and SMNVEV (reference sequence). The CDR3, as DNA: TGTGCCAGCAGTTTATCTTCTACGGGGCCGGAGGGCTACACCTTC. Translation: CASSLSSTGPEGYTF.

The CDR3 region is CASSVYEGWESYNEQFF. The CDR3 DNA is TGTGCCAGCAGCGTTTATGAGGGGTGGGAGTCCTACAATGAGCAGTTCTTC. The J gene is TRBJ2-1, the V gene TRBV9; TRBD1 or TRBD2 may be the D gene (5 bases each). Trimming left V 2 bases short and J 1 base short, with 16 bases between. Germline CDR1 is SGDLS and CDR2 is YYNGEE. The CDR3 is 17 amino acids.

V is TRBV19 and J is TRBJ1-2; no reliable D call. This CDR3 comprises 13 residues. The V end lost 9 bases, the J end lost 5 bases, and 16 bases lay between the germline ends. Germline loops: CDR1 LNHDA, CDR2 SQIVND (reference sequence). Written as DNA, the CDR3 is TGTGCCAGCGGTCCGACGGCTGAGTATGGCTACACCTTC. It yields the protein CASGPTAEYGYTF.

CDR3 nucleotide sequence: TGTGCCAGCAGCTTCCCTGACAGGCACCAAGAGACCCAGTACTTC. Translating it yields CASSFPDRHQETQYF. The gene calls are TRBV7-9 and TRBJ2-5; maybe TRBD1 (6 bases). CDR1 and CDR2 (germline): SEHNR, FQNEAQ (reference sequence). V gave up 3 bases and J gave up 0 bases, with 11 bases separating them. This CDR3 region has 15 residues.

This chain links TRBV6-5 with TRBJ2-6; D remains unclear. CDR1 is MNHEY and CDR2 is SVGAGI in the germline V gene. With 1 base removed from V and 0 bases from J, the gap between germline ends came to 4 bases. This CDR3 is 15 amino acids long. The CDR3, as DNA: TGTGCCAGCAGTTACTTGCCCTCTGGGGCCAACGTCCTGACTTTC. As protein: CASSYLPSGANVLTF.

Here the CDR3 DNA reads TGTGCCAGCAGTTTATCCCAGGGAGGGACATATGGCTACACCTTC. Translation gives CASSLSQGGTYGYTF. The rearrangement joins TRBV27 to TRBJ1-2, with D maybe TRBD1 (6 bases). This CDR3 is built from 15 residues. Between the trimmed V and J ends, which lost 0 bases and 5 bases, there was a span of 13 bases. Germline-derived CDR1 and CDR2 are MNHEY and SMNVEV (reference sequence).

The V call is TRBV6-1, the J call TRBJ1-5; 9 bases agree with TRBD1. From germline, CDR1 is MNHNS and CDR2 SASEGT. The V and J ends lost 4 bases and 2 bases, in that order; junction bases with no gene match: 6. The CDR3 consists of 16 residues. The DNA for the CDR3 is TGTGCCAGCAGTGTACAGGGGGCTCAAGGCAATCAGCCCCAGCATTTT. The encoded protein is CASSVQGAQGNQPQHF.

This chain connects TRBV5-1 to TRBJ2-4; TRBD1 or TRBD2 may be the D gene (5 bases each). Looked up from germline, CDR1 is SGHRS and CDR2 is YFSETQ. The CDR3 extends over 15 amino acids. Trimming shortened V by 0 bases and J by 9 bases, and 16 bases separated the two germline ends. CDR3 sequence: CASSLGVREGSIQYF. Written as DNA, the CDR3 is TGCGCCAGCAGCTTGGGCGTCCGTGAGGGGTCCATTCAGTACTTC.

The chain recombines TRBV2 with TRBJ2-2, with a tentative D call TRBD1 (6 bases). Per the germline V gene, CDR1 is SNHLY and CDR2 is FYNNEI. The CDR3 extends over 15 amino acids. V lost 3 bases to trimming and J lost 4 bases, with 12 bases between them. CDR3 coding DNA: TGTGCCAGCAGTGATCCAGGGGAAAGCACCGGGGAGCTGTTTTTT. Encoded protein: CASSDPGESTGELFF.

The CDR3 spells CASSLGTGADQPQHF. DNA for the CDR3: TGCGCCAGCAGCCTCGGGACAGGGGCAGATCAGCCCCAGCATTTT. V is TRBV5-1 and J is TRBJ1-5; 10 positions match TRBD1. The germline gives CDR1 SGHRS, CDR2 YFSETQ. The CDR3 length is 15 residues. V lost 4 bases and J lost 5; bases outside the gene matches: 6.

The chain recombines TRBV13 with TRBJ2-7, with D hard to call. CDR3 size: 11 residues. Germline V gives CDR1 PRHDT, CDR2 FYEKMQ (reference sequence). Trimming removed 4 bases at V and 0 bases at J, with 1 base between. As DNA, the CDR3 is TGTGCCAGCAGCTCCTCCTACGAGCAGTACTTC. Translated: CASSSSYEQYF.

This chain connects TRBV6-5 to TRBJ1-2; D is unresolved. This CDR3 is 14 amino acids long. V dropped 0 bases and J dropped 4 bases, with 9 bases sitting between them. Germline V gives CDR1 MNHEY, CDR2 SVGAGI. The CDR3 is CASSYSAISYGYTF. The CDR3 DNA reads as TGTGCCAGCAGTTACTCAGCGATAAGCTATGGCTACACCTTC.

DNA of the CDR3: TGTGCCAGTAGTACCGGGACTAGCGGGAGCTACGAGCAGTACTTC. This codes for CASSTGTSGSYEQYF. This chain links TRBV19 with TRBJ2-7; 14 nucleotides match TRBD2. Germline trimming cut 4 bases from V and 3 bases from J; bases unmatched to any gene: 2. The CDR3 runs to 15 residues. CDR1 and CDR2 (germline): LNHDA, SQIVND (reference sequence).

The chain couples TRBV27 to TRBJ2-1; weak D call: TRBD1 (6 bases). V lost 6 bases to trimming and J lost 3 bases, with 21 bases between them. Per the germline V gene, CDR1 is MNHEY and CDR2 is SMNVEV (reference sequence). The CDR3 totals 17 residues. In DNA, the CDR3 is TGTGCCAGCAGCCAAGCCTCCGTTTTCAGGGGCTACAATGAGCAGTTCTTC. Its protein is CASSQASVFRGYNEQFF.

The CDR3, as DNA: TGTGCCAGCAGCTTCGAGTGGACAGGGGATGGCTACACCTTC. Its protein is CASSFEWTGDGYTF. This chain uses TRBV5-8 with TRBJ1-2, with 9 nucleotides matching TRBD1. With V trimmed by 2 bases and J by 6 bases, 5 bases remained unmatched. CDR1 is SGHTS, CDR2 YDEGEE, per germline. There are 14 residues in the CDR3.

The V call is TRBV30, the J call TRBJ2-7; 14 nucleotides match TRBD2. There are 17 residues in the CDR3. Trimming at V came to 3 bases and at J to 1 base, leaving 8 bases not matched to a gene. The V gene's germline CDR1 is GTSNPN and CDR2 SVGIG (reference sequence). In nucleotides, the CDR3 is TGTGCCTGGAGCGTGAGACTAGCGGGAGGGGGTTCCTACGAGCAGTACTTC. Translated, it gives CAWSVRLAGGGSYEQYF.

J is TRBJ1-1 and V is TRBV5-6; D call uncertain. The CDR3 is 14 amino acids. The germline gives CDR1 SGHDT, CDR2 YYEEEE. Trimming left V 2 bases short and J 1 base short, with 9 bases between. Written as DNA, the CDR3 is TGTGCCAGCAGCTTATGGGTGGCGAACACTGAAGCTTTCTTT. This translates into CASSLWVANTEAFF.

The CDR3: CASSYGTSVTYEQYF. The CDR3 DNA reads as TGTGCCAGCAGTTATGGGACTAGCGTAACCTACGAGCAGTACTTC. This chain uses TRBV6-5 with TRBJ2-7, with 10 bases aligning to TRBD2. The CDR3 length is 15 residues. Per germline, CDR1 MNHEY and CDR2 SVGAGI. Trimming removed 3 bases from V and 2 bases from J; junction bases left unmatched: 4.

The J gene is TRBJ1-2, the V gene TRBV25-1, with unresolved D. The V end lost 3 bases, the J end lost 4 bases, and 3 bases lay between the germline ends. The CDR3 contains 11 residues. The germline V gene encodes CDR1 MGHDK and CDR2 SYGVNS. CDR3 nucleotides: TGTGCCAGCAGTGAGTTCTATGGCTACACCTTC. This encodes CASSEFYGYTF.

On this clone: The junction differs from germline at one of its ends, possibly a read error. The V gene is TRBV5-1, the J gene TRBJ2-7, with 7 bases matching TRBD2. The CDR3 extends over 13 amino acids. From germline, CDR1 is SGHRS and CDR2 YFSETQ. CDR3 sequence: CASRLGEGYEQYF. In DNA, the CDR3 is TGCGCCAGCCGCTTAGGGGAGGGCTACGAGCAGTACTTC.

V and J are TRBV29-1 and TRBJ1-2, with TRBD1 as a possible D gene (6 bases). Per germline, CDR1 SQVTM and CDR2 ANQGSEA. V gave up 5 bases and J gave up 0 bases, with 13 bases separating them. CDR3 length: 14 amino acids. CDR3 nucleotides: TGCAGCGTTATGCTGGGGACAACTAACTATGGCTACACCTTC. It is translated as CSVMLGTTNYGYTF.